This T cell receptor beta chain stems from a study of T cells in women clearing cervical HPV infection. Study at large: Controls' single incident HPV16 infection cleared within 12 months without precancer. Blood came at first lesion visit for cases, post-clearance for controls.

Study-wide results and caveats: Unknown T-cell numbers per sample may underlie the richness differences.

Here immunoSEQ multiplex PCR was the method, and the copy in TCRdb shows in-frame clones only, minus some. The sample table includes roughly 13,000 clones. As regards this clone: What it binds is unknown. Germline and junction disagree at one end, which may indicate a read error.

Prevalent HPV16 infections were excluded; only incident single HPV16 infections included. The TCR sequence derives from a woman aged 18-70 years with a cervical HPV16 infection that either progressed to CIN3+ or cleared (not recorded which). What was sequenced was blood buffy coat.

Here the CDR3 reads CASSAGNYGYTF. The sequenced CDR3 bases are TGCGCCAGCAGCGCCGGGAACTATGGC. The V gene is TRBV4-2, the J gene TRBJ1-2; D gene uncertain. Read sequence stops 3 residues before the CDR3 end, and the germline J gene provides the missing end. Germline CDR1 and CDR2: LGHNA and YNFKEQ. The CDR3 consists of 12 residues.